This T cell receptor beta chain was captured by sequencing in a study of CD8 T cells in ankylosing spondylitis. Findings of the study overall: Matched synovial fluid from ankylosing spondylitis patients was reported to be enriched for disease-linked clones. Some motif variants were previously reported in reactive arthritis synovial fluid and blood. CD8+ cells made up the disease-linked clones, which were relatively rare in peripheral blood. In ankylosing spondylitis blood, a motif of about eight highly homologous TCR beta variants appeared characteristic.

The sample holds many counts of this clonotype. Antigen specificity is unknown. Trimming cost V 6 bases and J 9 bases; bases outside gene matches: 7. CDR3 length: 12 residues. TCRdb re-derived calls from the 5' RACE reads in MiXCR, one entry per CDR3 protein. The data contain around 490,000 distinct CDR3 sequences, approximately 5.3% of them singletons. The clonotype originates from a male donor with ankylosing spondylitis. The sequenced sample was blood, either unsorted or a sorted T cell fraction (not recorded which). The chain joins TRBV12-3 or TRBV12-4 to TRBJ1-1; 7 bases map to TRBD1. Here the CDR3 DNA reads TGTGCCAGCAGCGGGGACAGCCGGAAAGCTTTCTTT. It is translated as CASSGDSRKAFF.